The 11 T cell receptor beta chains below come from one sample, sequenced in a study of blood T cell repertoires in COVID-19. TCRdb keeps only in-frame clones here, not all; method: immunoSEQ multiplex PCR. The sample has around 50,000 clones, roughly four fifths seen once; the top ten hold roughly 7.7%. Source material: peripheral blood. The receptors shown here come from a woman of 80 years or more with acute or convalescent COVID-19.

The rearrangement links TRBV2 to TRBJ2-7; D is possibly TRBD1 (5 bases). The CDR3 length is 13 residues. Germline lookup yields CDR1 SNHLY and CDR2 FYNNEI. V gave up 6 bases and J gave up 2 bases, with 11 bases separating them. The CDR3 sequence is CASSPTVTYEQYF. CDR3 nucleotides: TGTGCCAGCAGCCCGACAGTAACCTACGAGCAGTACTTC.

The chain has TRBV28 and TRBJ1-6, with 9 bases fitting TRBD1. Germline loops: CDR1 MDHEN, CDR2 SYDVKM. The CDR3 length is 15 residues. The V segment lost 6 bases and the J segment 9 bases; nucleotides outside the gene matches: 9. The CDR3 coding sequence is TGTGCCAGCAGCCAACCGGGACAGGGTATTTCACCCCTCCACTTT. It codes for CASSQPGQGISPLHF.

J is TRBJ2-5 and V is TRBV5-1; 8 positions agree with TRBD1. CDR1 SGHRS and CDR2 YFSETQ come from the germline V gene. This CDR3 is built from 14 residues. With 4 bases clipped from V and 3 bases from J, the junction kept 5 bases outside the gene matches. The CDR3 DNA sequence: TGCGCCAGCAGCGAGCAGGGGGCGGAAGAGACCCAGTACTTC. Translating it yields CASSEQGAEETQYF.

This clone showed up just a few times. The J gene is TRBJ2-3, the V gene TRBV29-1; 13 positions match TRBD2. The CDR3 is 16 amino acids. Germline V gene data show CDR1 as SQVTM and CDR2 as ANQGSEA. J lost 4 bases, V lost 4 bases, and 8 bases had no gene match. The CDR3 loop is CSVAGGTSGAADTQYF. The DNA for the CDR3 is TGCAGCGTTGCCGGGGGGACTAGCGGGGCGGCAGATACGCAGTATTTT.

This sequence joins TRBV24-1 and TRBJ1-1, with D perhaps matching TRBD1 (6 bases). CDR1 and CDR2 (germline): KGHDR, SFDVKD. This CDR3 region has 16 residues. With 8 bases removed from V and 4 bases from J, the gap between germline ends came to 22 bases. This chain's CDR3 is CATTDRDTVPLTEAFF. Here the CDR3 DNA reads TGTGCCACCACCGACCGGGACACCGTACCCCTCACTGAAGCTTTCTTT.

CDR3 coding DNA: TGTGCCAGCACGAGCGGGAGTTGGGACGAGCAGTACTTC. As protein: CASTSGSWDEQYF. V gene TRBV28 combines with J gene TRBJ2-7; TRBD2 matches 8 bases. The V gene end was trimmed by 7 bases and the J gene end by 5 bases; junction bases not matched to a gene: 7. CDR1 and CDR2 from the germline V gene are MDHEN and SYDVKM. There are 13 residues in the CDR3.

The genes are TRBV27 and TRBJ2-7; a weak D match, TRBD1 (6 bases). Trimming took 1 base from V and 4 from J, leaving 11 bases between them. Germline V gives CDR1 MNHEY, CDR2 SMNVEV (reference sequence). CDR3 size: 14 residues. The CDR3 bases are TGTGCCAGCAGTTTATGGAAGGGGGAATACGAGCAGTACTTC. Translating it yields CASSLWKGEYEQYF.

The CDR3 reads CASRQQGSNEQFF. The CDR3 region has the DNA TGTGCCAGTCGACAACAGGGGTCGAATGAGCAGTTCTTC. The V and J genes are TRBV6-5 and TRBJ2-1; 7 bases map to TRBD1. Per germline, CDR1 MNHEY and CDR2 SVGAGI. With 9 bases clipped from V and 7 bases from J, the junction kept 9 bases outside the gene matches. This CDR3 has 13 amino acids.

This clone was seen only a few times. This chain uses TRBV20-1 with TRBJ1-2; D not resolved. The V end lost 6 bases, the J end lost 7 bases, and 12 bases lay between the germline ends. The CDR3 is made up of 11 amino acids. CDR1 is DFQATT, CDR2 SNEGSKA, per germline (reference sequence). This CDR3 reads CSARHGSGYTF. The CDR3 DNA reads as TGCAGTGCCCGTCACGGGAGTGGCTACACCTTC.

This rearrangement joins TRBV6-1 to TRBJ1-5; tentative D call: TRBD1 (6 bases). The CDR3 is 15 residues long. Deletions cut 2 bases from V and 4 bases from J, with 12 bases between. Per the germline V gene, CDR1 is MNHNS and CDR2 is SASEGT. CDR3 DNA: TGTGCCAGCAGTGAACTTCCCACAGGGAATCAGCCCCAGCATTTT. Translation gives CASSELPTGNQPQHF.

The gene calls are TRBV5-1 and TRBJ2-7; TRBD1 matches 7 bases. Trimming removed 5 bases from V and 2 bases from J; junction bases left unmatched: 7. Germline V gives CDR1 SGHRS, CDR2 YFSETQ. CDR3 length: 14 amino acids. The CDR3 reads CASSGSGGAYEQYF. In DNA, the CDR3 is TGCGCCAGCAGTGGATCAGGGGGTGCCTACGAGCAGTACTTC. The whole variable domain, remainder taken from reference TRBV5-1 and TRBJ2-7, is KAGVTQTPRYLIKTRGQQVTLSCSPISGHRSVSWYQQTPGQGLQFLFEYFSETQRNKGNFPGRFSGRQFSNSRSEMNVSTLELGDSALYLCASSGSGGAYEQYFGPGTRLTVT.